This entry lists 26 T cell receptor beta chains sequenced from one sample in a study of blood T cell repertoires in COVID-19. The data were produced by immunoSEQ multiplex PCR, yet TCRdb's version contains in-frame clones alone and is incomplete. There are fewer than 200,000 clones in the sample; around 90% occur only once, and about 26% lies in the top ten. Input material: peripheral blood. All receptors derive from a man in his 60s with acute or convalescent COVID-19.

The chain combines TRBV5-4 with TRBJ1-1, with 12 bases identical to TRBD1. V trimming: 3 bases; J trimming: 1 base; junction bases outside the gene matches: 1. Per the germline V gene, CDR1 is SGHNT and CDR2 is YYREEE (reference sequence). This CDR3 has 15 amino acids. This chain's CDR3 is CASSWGQGANTEAFF. CDR3 nucleotides: TGTGCCAGCAGCTGGGGACAGGGGGCGAACACTGAAGCTTTCTTT.

The V call is TRBV24-1, the J call TRBJ2-2; D not resolved. With 5 bases removed from V and 5 bases from J, the gap between germline ends came to 8 bases. CDR1 is KGHDR, CDR2 SFDVKD, per germline. This CDR3 is built from 13 residues. The chain's CDR3 is CATSVRGTGELFF. The CDR3 coding sequence is TGTGCCACCAGTGTCAGAGGTACCGGGGAGCTGTTTTTT.

The rearrangement uses TRBV27 and TRBJ1-2; TRBD1 might be the D (5 bases). Trimming cost V 3 bases and J 6 bases, with 14 bases left between them. Per the germline V gene, CDR1 is MNHEY and CDR2 is SMNVEV (reference sequence). The CDR3 contains 14 residues. CDR3 residues: CASSFLVSGNGYTF. In DNA, the CDR3 is TGTGCCAGCAGTTTTTTGGTGTCAGGGAATGGCTACACCTTC.

The J gene is TRBJ1-6, the V gene TRBV30, with 7 bases matching TRBD1. Germline V CDR1 and CDR2: GTSNPN, SVGIG (reference sequence). The V segment lost 3 bases and the J segment 5 bases; nucleotides outside the gene matches: 7. The CDR3 is 15 residues long. The CDR3 nucleotides are TGTGCCTGGAGAACCGGGACAGTTAATAATTCACCCCTCCACTTT. Translated, it gives CAWRTGTVNNSPLHF.

The chain carries TRBV6-6 and TRBJ2-1; possibly TRBD1 for D (6 bases). V was pared by 6 bases and J by 5 bases, with 32 bases between. CDR3 length: 20 amino acids. CDR1 and CDR2 (germline): MNHNY, SVGAGI (reference sequence). The CDR3 nucleotides are TGTGCCAGCAGCCACTACACCTTCTCCTCGGGACACCCAAGGCACAATGAGCAGTTCTTC. It yields the protein CASSHYTFSSGHPRHNEQFF.

This clone was counted a few times. V usage is TRBV4-2 and J usage is TRBJ1-1; weak D call: TRBD1 (6 bases). Germline CDR1 is LGHNA and CDR2 is YNFKEQ. The CDR3 length is 14 residues. The germline V and J ends were trimmed by 4 bases and 6 bases, with 15 bases remaining between them. The CDR3 nucleotides read TGTGCCAGCAGCCGGAAGGGGGTTATCTCTGAAGCTTTCTTT. Translating gives CASSRKGVISEAFF.

The chain employs TRBV27 and TRBJ2-7; TRBD1 aligns across 9 bases. The CDR3 runs to 17 residues. From germline, CDR1 is MNHEY and CDR2 SMNVEV (reference sequence). After removal of 1 base from V and 2 bases from J, the junction contained 9 bases not matched to a gene. Written as DNA, the CDR3 is TGTGCCAGCAGTTTATTTTCACCGGGACAGGGCACCTACGAGCAGTACTTC. This codes for CASSLFSPGQGTYEQYF.

A few counts support this clone. This chain uses TRBV7-8 with TRBJ2-3; 10 bases line up with TRBD2. The CDR3 length is 17 residues. From germline, CDR1 is SGHVS and CDR2 FQNEAQ. Losses at the gene ends were 6 bases for V and 6 bases for J; bases not matched to a gene: 15. CDR3 DNA sequence: TGTGCCAGCAGACCTCTAGCGGGGGCTAAAGGCCCCGATACGCAGTATTTT. Its protein is CASRPLAGAKGPDTQYF.

The chain carries TRBV19 and TRBJ2-5; 16 bases are shared with TRBD2. The trim removed 5 bases at V and 3 bases at J, leaving 9 bases unmatched. CDR1 LNHDA and CDR2 SQIVND come from the germline V gene (reference sequence). The length of the CDR3 is 18 residues. The CDR3 coding sequence is TGTGCCAGTAGTCGTGACGGGACTAGCGGGAGGGGGGAAGAGACCCAGTACTTC. It encodes CASSRDGTSGRGEETQYF.

This clone appeared a single time. The chain uses TRBV7-8 and TRBJ1-4; TRBD1 agrees at 7 bases. The germline V gene has CDR1 SGHVS and CDR2 FQNEAQ. Losses at the gene ends were 4 bases for V and 2 bases for J; bases not matched to a gene: 4. The CDR3 extends over 15 amino acids. In nucleotides, the CDR3 is TGTGCCAGCAGCTCTCCCAGGGGGACTAATGAAAAACTGTTTTTT. It encodes CASSSPRGTNEKLFF.

V usage is TRBV19 and J usage is TRBJ1-2; D possibly corresponds to TRBD1 (6 bases). Looked up from germline, CDR1 is LNHDA and CDR2 is SQIVND (reference sequence). The CDR3 totals 12 residues. Trimming shortened V by 7 bases and J by 5 bases, and 11 bases separated the two germline ends. CDR3 sequence: CASTGVQYGYTF. In DNA form, the CDR3 reads TGTGCCAGTACAGGGGTACAGTATGGCTACACCTTC.

This chain links TRBV4-1 with TRBJ2-3; TRBD1 agrees at 8 bases. Germline trimming cut 4 bases from V and 4 bases from J; bases unmatched to any gene: 10. Germline CDR1 and CDR2: MGHRA and YSYEKL. The CDR3 runs to 16 residues. CDR3 nucleotide sequence: TGCGCCAGCAGCCTCACGAACAGGGGGTCCGCAGATACGCAGTATTTT. Amino acid sequence: CASSLTNRGSADTQYF.

The sample holds one count of this clone. This chain joins TRBV12-3 or TRBV12-4 and TRBJ2-7; possibly TRBD1 for D (5 bases). The CDR3 extends over 13 amino acids. Trimming pared 2 bases from V and 2 bases from J, leaving 7 bases between. CDR3 protein: CASSLRGTYEQYV. For the CDR3, the DNA is TGTGCCAGCAGTTTAAGGGGCACCTACGAGCAGTACGTC.

The CDR3 nucleotides read TGTGCCAGCAGCTTAGGTGCGGGCTATGGCTACACCTTC. It is translated as CASSLGAGYGYTF. The chain uses TRBV7-3 and TRBJ1-2; D gene unclear. V was pared by 2 bases and J by 4 bases, with 8 bases between. CDR1 SGHTA and CDR2 FQGTGA come from the germline V gene. The CDR3 is 13 amino acids.

The genes are TRBV7-2 and TRBJ2-1; 7 nucleotides agree with TRBD2. The CDR3 is 16 residues long. Looked up from germline, CDR1 is SGHTA and CDR2 is FQGNSA. The junction had 6 bases not matched to a gene; V was cut back by 4 bases and J by 0 bases. In DNA form, the CDR3 reads TGTGCCAGCAGCTATCTAGCGGCGAGCTCCTACAATGAGCAGTTCTTC. The encoded protein is CASSYLAASSYNEQFF.

CDR3 nucleotides: TGTGCCAGCAGCTTGTGGAACAGTGGCGGCTACACCTTC. Protein: CASSLWNSGGYTF. V usage is TRBV5-8 and J usage is TRBJ1-2; D not resolved. Trimming removed 1 base from V and 8 bases from J, with 12 bases in between. Germline CDR1 is SGHTS and CDR2 is YDEGEE. This CDR3 spans 13 amino acids. The complete variable domain, with remaining parts taken from reference TRBV5-8 and TRBJ1-2, reads EAGVTQSPTHLIKTRGQQATLRCSPISGHTSVYWYQQALGLGLQFLLWYDEGEERNRGNFPPRFSGRQFPNYSSELNVNALELEDSALYLCASSLWNSGGYTFGSGTRLTVV.

This clone appeared a single time. For the CDR3, the DNA is TGTGCCAGCAGCTTTTCGGCCGGGGAGCTGTTTTTT. Protein product: CASSFSAGELFF. The chain employs TRBV7-9 and TRBJ2-2, with D uncertain. Germline assignment: CDR1 SEHNR and CDR2 FQNEAQ (reference sequence). Trimming stripped 3 bases from V and 6 bases from J, with 5 bases between. CDR3 size: 12 residues.

The gene calls are TRBV6-5 and TRBJ1-1; 11 positions agree with TRBD1. Germline CDR1 is MNHEY and CDR2 is SVGAGI. V was clipped by 7 bases and J by 1 base; unmatched bases: 5. This CDR3 contains 15 residues. The CDR3 is CASTWGTGGNTEAFF. CDR3 sequence (DNA): TGTGCCAGCACTTGGGGGACAGGGGGGAACACTGAAGCTTTCTTT.

The chain joins TRBV19 to TRBJ1-5; D is possibly TRBD1 (5 bases). The CDR3 is 16 residues long. Germline V lookup: CDR1 LNHDA, CDR2 SQIVND (reference sequence). V was pared by 2 bases and J by 4 bases, with 15 bases between. The DNA for the CDR3 is TGTGCCAGTAGTATACGGCAGGGTAGATCGAATCAGCCCCAGCATTTT. It encodes CASSIRQGRSNQPQHF. Drawing the rest from reference TRBV19 and TRBJ1-5, the complete variable domain is DGGITQSPKYLFRKEGQNVTLSCEQNLNHDAMYWYRQDPGQGLRLIYYSQIVNDFQKGDIAEGYSVSREKKESFPLTVTSAQKNPTAFYLCASSIRQGRSNQPQHFGDGTRLSIL.

The chain links TRBV19 to TRBJ1-4; maybe TRBD1 (5 bases). Germline V gene data show CDR1 as LNHDA and CDR2 as SQIVND (reference sequence). This CDR3 has 14 residues. Between the trimmed V and J ends, which lost 2 bases and 8 bases, there was a span of 12 bases. CDR3 sequence: CASSITGRGEKLFF. The CDR3 DNA is TGTGCCAGTAGTATAACAGGAAGAGGCGAAAAACTGTTTTTT.

A single count supports this clone. The chain joins TRBV19 to TRBJ1-1; 9 bases align to TRBD1. Germline CDR1 is LNHDA and CDR2 is SQIVND (reference sequence). The CDR3 length is 17 residues. V was clipped by 2 bases and J by 5 bases; unmatched bases: 12. The CDR3 region is CASSIYSTGGAKTEAFF. The CDR3 DNA follows: TGTGCCAGTAGTATATATTCTACAGGGGGCGCGAAGACTGAAGCTTTCTTT.

J is TRBJ2-3 and V is TRBV7-8, with D hard to call. This CDR3 contains 15 residues. CDR1 is SGHVS and CDR2 is FQNEAQ in the germline V gene. V was trimmed by 5 bases and J by 1 base, leaving 13 bases between them. The CDR3 loop reads CASSPGGVRTDTQYF. In nucleotides, the CDR3 is TGTGCCAGCAGCCCAGGTGGCGTACGCACAGATACGCAGTATTTT. The variable domain in full, completed from reference TRBV7-8 and TRBJ2-3, reads GAGVSQSPRYKVAKRGQDVALRCDPISGHVSLFWYQQALGQGPEFLTYFQNEAQLDKSGLPSDRFFAERPEGSVSTLKIQRTQQEDSAVYLCASSPGGVRTDTQYFGPGTRLTVL.

With respect to this clone: This sample includes further DNA sequences coding for the same CDR3. The chain joins TRBV6-5 to TRBJ1-4; 7 bases agree with TRBD1. This CDR3 spans 13 amino acids. With 6 bases clipped from V and 8 bases from J, the junction kept 6 bases outside the gene matches. Germline CDR1 and CDR2: MNHEY and SVGAGI. The CDR3 is CASSRQGGEKLFF. The CDR3 region has the DNA TGTGCCAGCAGCCGACAGGGCGGGGAAAAACTGTTTTTT.

The chain employs TRBV7-9 and TRBJ1-1; 9 bases agree with TRBD1. Germline V gives CDR1 SEHNR, CDR2 FQNEAQ (reference sequence). The trim removed 2 bases at V and 1 base at J, leaving 8 bases unmatched. The CDR3 loop spans 17 amino acids. Written as DNA, the CDR3 is TGTGCCAGCAGCTTACCAACAGGGGGCCTGGGGAACACTGAAGCTTTCTTT. Translated: CASSLPTGGLGNTEAFF.

The V gene is TRBV12-3 or TRBV12-4, the J gene TRBJ1-1; 10 bases are a match to TRBD1. V dropped 10 bases and J dropped 4; count of bases not matched to a gene: 3. CDR3 length: 12 residues. The CDR3 coding sequence is TGTGCCACAGGACAGGGGGGCACTGAAGCTTTCTTT. This gives the protein CATGQGGTEAFF.

DNA of the CDR3: TGTGCCAGCAGTTACTCGTTGGCTAGCGGGGAGACCCAGTACTTC. Translating it yields CASSYSLASGETQYF. This chain connects TRBV6-5 to TRBJ2-5, with TRBD2 identical over 8 bases. After removal of 0 bases from V and 5 bases from J, the junction contained 5 bases not matched to a gene. CDR3 length equals 15 residues. Germline CDR1 reads MNHEY; CDR2 reads SVGAGI.